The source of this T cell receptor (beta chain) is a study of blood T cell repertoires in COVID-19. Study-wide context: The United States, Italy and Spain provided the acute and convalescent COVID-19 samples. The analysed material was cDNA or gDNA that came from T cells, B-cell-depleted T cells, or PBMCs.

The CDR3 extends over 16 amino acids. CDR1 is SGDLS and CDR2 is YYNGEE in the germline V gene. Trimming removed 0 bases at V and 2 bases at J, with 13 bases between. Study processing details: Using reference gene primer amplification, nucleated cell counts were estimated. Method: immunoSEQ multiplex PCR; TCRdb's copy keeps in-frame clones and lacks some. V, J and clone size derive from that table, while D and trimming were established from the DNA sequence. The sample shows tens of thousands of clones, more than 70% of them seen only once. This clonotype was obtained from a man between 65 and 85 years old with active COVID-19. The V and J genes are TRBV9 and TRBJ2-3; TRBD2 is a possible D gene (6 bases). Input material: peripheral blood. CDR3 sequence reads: CASSVGWRGDTDTQYF. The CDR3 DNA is TGTGCCAGCAGCGTAGGATGGCGGGGAGACACAGATACGCAGTATTTT. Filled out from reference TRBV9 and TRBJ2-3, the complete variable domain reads DSGVTQTPKHLITATGQRVTLRCSPRSGDLSVYWYQQSLDQGLQFLIQYYNGEERAKGNILERFSAQQFPDLHSELNLSSLELGDSALYFCASSVGWRGDTDTQYFGPGTRLTVL.